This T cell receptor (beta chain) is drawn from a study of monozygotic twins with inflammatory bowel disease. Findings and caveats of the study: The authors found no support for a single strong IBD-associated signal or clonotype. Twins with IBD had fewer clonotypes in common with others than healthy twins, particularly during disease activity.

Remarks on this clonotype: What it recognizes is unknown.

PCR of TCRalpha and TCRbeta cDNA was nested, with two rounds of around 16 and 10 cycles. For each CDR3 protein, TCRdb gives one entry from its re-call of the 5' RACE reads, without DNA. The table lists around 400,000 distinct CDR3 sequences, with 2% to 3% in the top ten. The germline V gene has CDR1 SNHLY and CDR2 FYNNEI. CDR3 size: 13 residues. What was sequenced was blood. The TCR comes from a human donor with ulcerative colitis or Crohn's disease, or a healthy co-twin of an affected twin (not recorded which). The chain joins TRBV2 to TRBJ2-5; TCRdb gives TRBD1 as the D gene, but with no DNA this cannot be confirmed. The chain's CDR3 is CASSEIRGETQYF. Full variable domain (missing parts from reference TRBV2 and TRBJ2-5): EPEVTQTPSHQVTQMGQEVILRCVPISNHLYFYWYRQILGQKVEFLVSFYNNEISEKSEIFDDQFSVERPDGSNFTLKIRSTKLEDSAMYFCASSEIRGETQYFGPGTRLLVL.